This T cell receptor beta chain is drawn from a study of blood T cells in healthy people across ages. It was with a sample-barcoded 5' primer and a J-beta primer mix that a second PCR of about 6 to 12 cycles was run. Each CDR3 protein gets one entry after TCRdb re-called the 5' RACE reads with MiXCR. The sample consists of hundreds of thousands of distinct CDR3 sequences, approximately 60% of them appearing once. The CDR3 spans 14 residues. Germline V gene data show CDR1 as DFQATT and CDR2 as SNEGSKA (reference sequence). After removal of 0 bases from V and 6 bases from J, the junction contained 4 bases not matched to a gene. This clonotype appeared a few times. Its specificity is unknown. Every donor contributed roughly 10 milliliters of peripheral blood by blood draw. General study points: Any conclusive comparison of naive versus antigen-experienced cells was prevented by using unsorted PBMCs.

The sample was blood. The receptor was derived from a man aged 40-55 years in good health. The V gene is TRBV20-1, the J gene TRBJ2-5, with 10 bases fitting TRBD1. CDR3 loop: CSAREGQGMKTQYF. As DNA, the CDR3 is TGCAGTGCTAGAGAGGGACAGGGGATGAAGACCCAGTACTTC.